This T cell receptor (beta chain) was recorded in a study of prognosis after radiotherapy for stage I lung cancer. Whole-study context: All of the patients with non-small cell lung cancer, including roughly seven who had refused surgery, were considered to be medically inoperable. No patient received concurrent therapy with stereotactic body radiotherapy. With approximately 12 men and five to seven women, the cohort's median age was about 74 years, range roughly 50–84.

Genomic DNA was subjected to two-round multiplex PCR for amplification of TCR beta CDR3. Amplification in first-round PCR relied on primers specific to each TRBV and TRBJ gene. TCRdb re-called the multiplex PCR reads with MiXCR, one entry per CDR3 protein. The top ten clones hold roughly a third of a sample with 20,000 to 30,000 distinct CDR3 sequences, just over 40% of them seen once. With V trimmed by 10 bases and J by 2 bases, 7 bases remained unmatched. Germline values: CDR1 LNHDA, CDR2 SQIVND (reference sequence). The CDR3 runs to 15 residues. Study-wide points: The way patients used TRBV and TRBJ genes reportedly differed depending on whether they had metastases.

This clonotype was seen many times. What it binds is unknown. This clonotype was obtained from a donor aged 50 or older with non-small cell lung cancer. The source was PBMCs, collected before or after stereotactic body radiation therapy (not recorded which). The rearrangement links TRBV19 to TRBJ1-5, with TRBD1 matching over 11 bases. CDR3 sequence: CAKEDRGLGNQPQHF. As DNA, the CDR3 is TGTGCCAAGGAGGACAGGGGGCTTGGCAATCAGCCCCAGCATTTT. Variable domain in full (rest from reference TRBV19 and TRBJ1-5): DGGITQSPKYLFRKEGQNVTLSCEQNLNHDAMYWYRQDPGQGLRLIYYSQIVNDFQKGDIAEGYSVSREKKESFPLTVTSAQKNPTAFYLCAKEDRGLGNQPQHFGDGTRLSIL.